The 15 T cell receptor beta chains below come from one sample, sequenced in a study of T cells in Graves' hyperthyroidism and ophthalmopathy. Amplified TCR beta CDR3 regions came from RNA transcripts. HTBI primers were employed in a first-round RT-PCR of the TCR CDR3. Each CDR3 protein gets one entry after TCRdb re-called the multiplex PCR reads with MiXCR. The sample lists about 250,000 distinct CDR3 sequences, approximately 23% occurring once. Material: blood. The receptors here all came from a woman aged 40 to 55 with Graves' ophthalmopathy.

This clonotype was observed at least ten times. The chain is built from TRBV28 and TRBJ2-5, with D perhaps matching TRBD2 (6 bases). The CDR3 contains 14 residues. Trimming stripped 6 bases from V and 4 bases from J, with 15 bases between. CDR1 is MDHEN, CDR2 SYDVKM, per germline. CDR3: CASRASGVLETQYF. The CDR3 region has the DNA TGTGCCAGCAGGGCCTCGGGGGTCCTAGAGACCCAGTACTTC.

This clonotype came up many times. The chain joins TRBV6-5 to TRBJ2-7; D may correspond to TRBD1 or TRBD2 (7 bases each). The germline CDR1 and CDR2 sequences are MNHEY and SVGAGI. Trimming shortened V by 6 bases and J by 4 bases, and 22 bases separated the two germline ends. CDR3 length equals 16 residues. CDR3 amino acids: CASSNSARGGVYEQYF. The DNA for the CDR3 is TGTGCCAGCAGCAACTCAGCCAGGGGGGGGGTTTACGAGCAGTACTTC.

This clonotype was recorded at least ten times. This chain uses TRBV18 with TRBJ2-7; 7 bases line up with TRBD1. Germline values: CDR1 KGHSH, CDR2 LQKENI. The CDR3 has 15 residues. V gave up 4 bases and J gave up 0 bases; unmatched junction bases: 6. CDR3 amino acids: CASSLSTGSSYEQYF. Here the CDR3 DNA reads TGTGCCAGCTCACTATCGACAGGGTCCTCCTACGAGCAGTACTTC. Drawing the rest from reference TRBV18 and TRBJ2-7, the complete variable domain is NAGVMQNPRHLVRRRGQEARLRCSPMKGHSHVYWYRQLPEEGLKFMVYLQKENIIDESGMPKERFSAEFPKEGPSILRIQQVVRGDSAAYFCASSLSTGSSYEQYFGPGTRLTVT.

The chain links TRBV6-1 to TRBJ2-7, with D perhaps TRBD1 or TRBD2 (5 bases each). Germline CDR1 reads MNHNS; CDR2 reads SASEGT. Trimming took off 8 bases at V and 5 bases at J, with 13 bases between the two ends. This CDR3 spans 12 amino acids. The CDR3 spells CASEGRAHEQYF. CDR3 sequence (DNA): TGTGCCAGCGAGGGCAGGGCCCACGAGCAGTACTTC.

This clonotype has at least ten counts. This sequence joins TRBV20-1 and TRBJ2-7; 9 bases are shared with TRBD2. Germline lookup yields CDR1 DFQATT and CDR2 SNEGSKA (reference sequence). This CDR3 has 13 amino acids. J was trimmed by 5 bases and V by 6 bases; bases with no gene match: 8. As DNA, the CDR3 is TGCAGTGCCCAAACTAGCGGGTTAGACGAGCAGTACTTC. This encodes CSAQTSGLDEQYF.

The chain is built from TRBV11-2 and TRBJ2-5; tentatively, D is TRBD2 (6 bases). Between the trimmed V and J ends, which lost 5 bases and 4 bases, there was a span of 17 bases. There are 15 residues in the CDR3. CDR1 and CDR2 from the germline V gene are SGHAT and FQNNGV. The CDR3 coding sequence is TGTGCCAGCAGCGGATATAGGGGAGCGGGAGAGACCCAGTACTTC. Protein: CASSGYRGAGETQYF.

This clonotype was found many times. This sequence joins TRBV29-1 and TRBJ2-7, with D uncertain. The CDR3 spans 11 residues. In germline, CDR1 is SQVTM, CDR2 ANQGSEA. V lost 5 bases and J lost 2, with 7 bases in between. CDR3 coding DNA: TGCAGCGTTCAAATCACCTACGAGCAGTACTTC. It codes for CSVQITYEQYF.

The chain is built from TRBV28 and TRBJ2-7; D might be TRBD1 or TRBD2, each matching 5 bases. Trimming shortened V by 6 bases and J by 3 bases, and 21 bases separated the two germline ends. The CDR3 runs 16 residues. The germline CDR1 and CDR2 sequences are MDHEN and SYDVKM. CDR3 region: CASSSPRGHTDYEQYF. CDR3 in DNA: TGTGCCAGCAGCTCACCCCGGGGCCATACGGACTACGAGCAGTACTTC.

In this sample, this clonotype turned up many times. This chain connects TRBV6-5 to TRBJ2-2, with 7 positions matching TRBD2. Germline V CDR1 and CDR2: MNHEY, SVGAGI. The ends lost 2 bases at V and 8 bases at J; junction bases unmatched: 5. This CDR3 has 14 amino acids. CDR3 nucleotides: TGTGCCAGCAGTTACCTATCCGGGAGGGGGGAGCTGTTTTTT. Protein sequence: CASSYLSGRGELFF.

This clonotype was counted ten times or more. This chain links TRBV28 with TRBJ1-2; 7 bases are a match to TRBD1. The CDR3 totals 13 residues. V shed 2 bases, J shed 4 bases, and the junction held 1 base outside the gene matches. CDR1 is MDHEN and CDR2 is SYDVKM in the germline V gene. CDR3 nucleotides: TGTGCCAGCAGTTTAGCAGGGGGCTATGGCTACACCTTC. Encoded protein: CASSLAGGYGYTF.

The J gene is TRBJ2-7, the V gene TRBV6-1; the D gene is possibly TRBD1 (6 bases). CDR1 is MNHNS, CDR2 SASEGT, per germline. V lost 4 bases to trimming and J lost 3 bases, with 13 bases between them. This CDR3 spans 14 amino acids. For the CDR3, the DNA is TGTGCCAGCAGTGGAGGTCCCAGGGGCTACGAGCAGTACTTC. Translated, it gives CASSGGPRGYEQYF.

This sequence joins TRBV4-1 and TRBJ1-2, with a weak D call TRBD1 (6 bases). Trimming took off 1 base at V and 5 bases at J, with 14 bases between the two ends. Per germline, CDR1 MGHRA and CDR2 YSYEKL. The CDR3 is 15 residues long. The CDR3 nucleotides are TGCGCCAGCAGCCAAGGACGGGGGGCAAGGTATGGCTACACCTTC. Translated, it gives CASSQGRGARYGYTF.

The V call is TRBV5-6, the J call TRBJ1-1, with 7 nucleotides matching TRBD1. In germline, CDR1 is SGHDT, CDR2 YYEEEE. The trim removed 4 bases at V and 5 bases at J, leaving 8 bases unmatched. The CDR3 has 14 amino acids. The CDR3 DNA reads TGTGCCAGCAGCCCAACAGGGGTGGAAACTGAAGCTTTCTTT. Amino acids: CASSPTGVETEAFF.

The chain has TRBV6-1 and TRBJ1-3; weak D call: TRBD1 (5 bases). Looked up from germline, CDR1 is MNHNS and CDR2 is SASEGT. With 5 bases removed from V and 9 bases from J, the gap between germline ends came to 14 bases. The CDR3 totals 13 residues. In DNA, the CDR3 is TGTGCCAGCAGTCGGGGCCCGGATGGCACCATATATTTT. Amino acids: CASSRGPDGTIYF.

This clonotype turned up a few times. This sequence may be a read error, since a much larger clone differs from it by one base. The chain employs TRBV6-1 and TRBJ2-5, with D perhaps matching TRBD2 (6 bases). Trimming left V 1 base short and J 1 base short, with 10 bases between. CDR3 size: 15 residues. CDR1 is MNHNS and CDR2 is SASEGT in the germline V gene. Here the CDR3 reads CASSEVNGGQETQYF. Here the CDR3 DNA reads TGTGCCAGCAGTGAAGTGAACGGGGGCCAAGAGACCCAGTACTTC.